The 18 T cell receptor beta chains in this list originate from one sample, sequenced in a study of OX40 agonist ivuxolimab in advanced cancers. The table came from immunoSEQ multiplex PCR; TCRdb's copy has only in-frame clones and leaves some out. The sample lists roughly 70,000 clones, 87% occurring once. The specimen was CD4+ or CD8+ T cells sorted from blood, collected in a trial of the OX40 agonist ivuxolimab. The receptors stem from an adult with an advanced solid tumor such as melanoma, head and neck, liver or kidney cancer.

The V gene is TRBV9, the J gene TRBJ1-2, with 8 bases fitting TRBD1. Germline V gene sequence: CDR1 SGDLS, CDR2 YYNGEE. CDR3 length: 15 residues. Unmatched junction bases numbered 10, after V lost 3 bases and J lost 6 bases. In DNA form, the CDR3 reads TGTGCCAGCAGCGCGAGCCAGACAGGGGTGAATGGCTACACCTTC. It specifies CASSASQTGVNGYTF.

The chain uses TRBV6-5 and TRBJ2-3; TRBD2 is a possible D gene (6 bases). This CDR3 contains 16 residues. V shed 0 bases and J shed 7 bases, with 17 bases lying between them. Germline-derived CDR1 and CDR2 are MNHEY and SVGAGI. The CDR3 reads CASSYSRGSGKNTQYF. In DNA, the CDR3 is TGTGCCAGCAGTTACTCGCGGGGCTCGGGAAAGAATACGCAGTATTTT.

This clone was seen more than once but under ten times. The chain carries TRBV7-9 and TRBJ2-1, with 14 nucleotides matching TRBD2. With 4 bases clipped from V and 0 bases from J, the junction kept 8 bases outside the gene matches. Germline assignment: CDR1 SEHNR and CDR2 FQNEAQ (reference sequence). This CDR3 region has 19 residues. CDR3 sequence: CASSSLAGLAGASYNEQFF. The CDR3 bases are TGTGCCAGCAGCTCACTCGCGGGACTAGCGGGAGCCTCCTACAATGAGCAGTTCTTC. Together with reference TRBV7-9 and TRBJ2-1, the CDR3 gives the full variable domain: DTGVSQNPRHKITKRGQNVTFRCDPISEHNRLYWYRQTLGQGPEFLTYFQNEAQLEKSRLLSDRFSAERPKGSFSTLEIQRTEQGDSAMYLCASSSLAGLAGASYNEQFFGPGTRLTVL.

This chain uses TRBV5-4 with TRBJ2-7; no clear D gene. The ends were cut back, 3 bases at V and 0 bases at J, with 10 bases in the middle. This CDR3 is 14 amino acids long. Looked up from germline, CDR1 is SGHNT and CDR2 is YYREEE (reference sequence). CDR3 coding DNA: TGTGCCAGCAGCTCTGACATGAGCTCCTACGAGCAGTACTTC. This gives the protein CASSSDMSSYEQYF.

The chain is built from TRBV5-1 and TRBJ2-5, with 11 positions matching TRBD1. V lost 5 bases, J lost 3 bases, and 3 bases stayed unmatched. Germline V gene sequence: CDR1 SGHRS, CDR2 YFSETQ. CDR3 size: 14 residues. The CDR3 reads CASRKGQGEETQYF. The CDR3 DNA reads TGCGCCAGCAGGAAGGGACAGGGGGAAGAGACCCAGTACTTC.

The chain is built from TRBV18 and TRBJ1-5, with D possibly TRBD1 on 5 matching bases. Germline CDR1 is KGHSH and CDR2 is LQKENI. V gave up 5 bases and J gave up 1 base, with 9 bases separating them. This CDR3 has 14 amino acids. The CDR3 DNA sequence: TGTGCCAGCTCATGGGACGCCAGCAATCAGCCCCAGCATTTT. Translating gives CASSWDASNQPQHF.

The chain links TRBV7-2 to TRBJ1-3; no firm D call. Trimming removed 1 base from V and 1 base from J, with 2 bases in between. Germline CDR1 SGHTA, CDR2 FQGNSA. This CDR3 region has 13 residues. This CDR3 reads CASSLESGNTIYF. In DNA form, the CDR3 reads TGTGCCAGCAGCTTAGAATCTGGAAACACCATATATTTT.

The chain links TRBV29-1 to TRBJ2-5; 8 bases are shared with TRBD2. CDR1 and CDR2 (germline): SQVTM, ANQGSEA. This CDR3 region has 15 residues. The V segment lost 3 bases and the J segment 1 base; nucleotides outside the gene matches: 7. DNA of the CDR3: TGCAGCGTTGACACCCCTCGGGGGGGCCAAGAGACCCAGTACTTC. It codes for CSVDTPRGGQETQYF.

The rearrangement joins TRBV6-5 to TRBJ2-7; 7 bases fit TRBD1. J gave up 0 bases and V 6 bases, and 8 bases lay outside the gene matches. The CDR3 runs 15 residues. The V gene's germline CDR1 is MNHEY and CDR2 SVGAGI. In DNA form, the CDR3 reads TGTGCCAGCAGGCCCTTTGGACAGGCCTCCTACGAGCAGTACTTC. Its protein product is CASRPFGQASYEQYF.

This chain connects TRBV10-1 to TRBJ2-1, with 12 positions matching TRBD2. Trimming cost V 2 bases and J 6 bases; bases outside gene matches: 8. There are 17 residues in the CDR3. Per germline, CDR1 WNHNN and CDR2 SYGVQD (reference sequence). As DNA, the CDR3 is TGCGCCAGCAGTGAGCCCCAACTAGCGGGGGGATCCAATGAGCAGTTCTTC. Residues: CASSEPQLAGGSNEQFF.

The V and J genes are TRBV6-1 and TRBJ2-3, with 7 bases aligning to TRBD1. This CDR3 spans 15 amino acids. After removal of 4 bases from V and 3 bases from J, the junction contained 7 bases not matched to a gene. Germline CDR1 reads MNHNS; CDR2 reads SASEGT. The CDR3 nucleotides read TGTGCCAGCAGTGCGGACAGGCACCGTACAGATACGCAGTATTTT. Translating gives CASSADRHRTDTQYF.

The rearrangement joins TRBV28 to TRBJ1-2; the match to TRBD1 covers 8 bases. The CDR3 consists of 17 residues. V lost 7 bases to trimming and J lost 3 bases; unmatched junction nucleotides: 16. Germline V gene sequence: CDR1 MDHEN, CDR2 SYDVKM. This chain's CDR3 is CASKILPGGGIDYGYTF. The CDR3, as DNA: TGTGCCAGCAAAATATTACCAGGGGGCGGCATTGACTATGGCTACACCTTC.

This rearrangement joins TRBV27 to TRBJ1-5; D is ambiguous. V gave up 4 bases and J gave up 0 bases, with 7 bases separating them. The CDR3 is 14 amino acids. CDR1 is MNHEY, CDR2 SMNVEV, per germline (reference sequence). For the CDR3, the DNA is TGTGCCAGCAGTTCCATCAATAGCAATCAGCCCCAGCATTTT. Its translation is CASSSINSNQPQHF.

The rearrangement uses TRBV14 and TRBJ2-2, with no clear D. The CDR3 consists of 15 residues. Germline CDR1 and CDR2: SGHDN and FVKESK. Trimming removed 3 bases from V and 5 bases from J, with 13 bases in between. The CDR3 DNA is TGTGCCAGCAGCCACCCAGGCTTCGAGACCGGGGAGCTGTTTTTT. This codes for CASSHPGFETGELFF.

This chain joins TRBV7-2 and TRBJ1-5; D is possibly TRBD1 (5 bases). From germline, CDR1 is SGHTA and CDR2 FQGNSA. The V end lost 4 bases, the J end lost 7 bases, and 17 bases lay between the germline ends. This CDR3 is 15 amino acids long. The CDR3 bases are TGTGCCAGCAGCTCGCAGGGTTCAGTGGACCAGCCCCAGCATTTT. Its translation: CASSSQGSVDQPQHF.

CDR3 protein: CASSQEKGSYSNQPQHF. Here the CDR3 DNA reads TGTGCCAGCAGCCAAGAAAAGGGGAGCTATAGCAATCAGCCCCAGCATTTT. The chain uses TRBV4-2 and TRBJ1-5, with D perhaps matching TRBD1 (5 bases). Trimming pared 0 bases from V and 0 bases from J, leaving 12 bases between. This CDR3 is 17 amino acids long. Per germline, CDR1 LGHNA and CDR2 YNFKEQ.

V is TRBV7-9 and J is TRBJ2-3; maybe TRBD1 (5 bases). The germline gives CDR1 SEHNR, CDR2 FQNEAQ (reference sequence). Trimming cost V 5 bases and J 4 bases, with 16 bases left between them. The CDR3 extends over 15 amino acids. Here the CDR3 reads CASSTDSLRSDTQYF. The CDR3 DNA follows: TGTGCCAGCAGCACCGACAGCCTAAGATCAGATACGCAGTATTTT.

This chain links TRBV9 with TRBJ2-1; possibly TRBD1 or TRBD2 for D (6 bases each). This CDR3 has 16 amino acids. The V end lost 1 base, the J end lost 4 bases, and 15 bases lay between the germline ends. Germline V lookup: CDR1 SGDLS, CDR2 YYNGEE. CDR3 protein: CASSVIGGLMYNEQFF. For the CDR3, the DNA is TGTGCCAGCAGCGTAATTGGGGGGCTCATGTACAATGAGCAGTTCTTC.